The following is a TCR beta chain sequence with its context. Its antigen is not yet known. No clone much larger than this one lies a single base away; base qualities are absent. The data derive from a study of blood T cell repertoires in COVID-19 (dated by TCRdb to about 2020). Study-wide context: The collaborator samples originated in the United States, Italy and Spain and spanned the acute and convalescent phases of COVID-19. Samples came from the ongoing ImmuneRACE study (first 160 participants) plus 1,254 subjects from 6 global collaborators. The repertoires were released in a freely available public database meant as a resource for research on the immune response to SARS-CoV-2. The sample metadata nearly always contained a de-identified subject ID, COVID-19 status, age in years and sex. HLA class I and class II types, where available, came from metadata supplied by the sample provider rather than from assay-based typing. Deeply sampled blood TCRbeta repertoires from subjects exposed to, actively infected with, or recovered from COVID-19 were included in the dataset. The prospective study material was composed of cDNA or gDNA derived from T cells, B-cell-depleted T cells, or PBMCs.

Enrolling through a virtual design, the prospective study's participants ranged in age from roughly 18 to 95 years and lived across more than 20 United States geographic areas. In the prospective study, cohorts were assigned on the basis of participant-reported clinical history obtained from a screening survey and a study questionnaire. Exposed participants had been in contact, within 2 weeks of entering the study, with a person who had a PCR-confirmed or clinician-diagnosed case of COVID-19. Each participant in the prospective study had whole blood, serum and a nasopharyngeal or oropharyngeal swab collected by mobile phlebotomists. Prospective study participants could optionally give additional blood draws and questionnaires over an approximately two-month period. Before DNA extraction, prospective study blood samples were shipped either frozen or at room temperature. TCRbeta CDR3 regions were amplified from genomic DNA using the immunoSEQ Assay, a bias-controlled multiplex PCR. The original methods were these. Nucleated cell counts per sample were estimated from amplification of reference gene primers within the assay. To quantify the absolute abundance of each unique TCRbeta CDR3 rearrangement, sequence reads were collapsed and filtered. For each sample, productive Simpson clonality was calculated as the square root of Simpson's diversity index over productive rearrangements. This is the immuneACCESS table as TCRdb keeps it, with only in-frame sequences that have V and J called. A part of the clones is gone; compared with another copy, unresolved V genes explain less than half, and the rest is unexplained. D and trimming come from the DNA, and the V and J calls and clone size come from that table. This sample holds some 320,000 clones; roughly nine tenths were observed only once. Roughly 2.9% of the sample belongs to the ten largest clones.

Study-wide conclusions, independent of this receptor: The amount of clinical and demographic metadata varied by source and participant and was provided uncurated.

V and J are truncated by 3 bases and 4 bases respectively, leaving an intervening sequence of 16 bases. CDR1 LNHDA and CDR2 SQIVND are derived from the germline V gene (reference sequence). From its cysteine to its phenylalanine, the CDR3 spans 16 amino acids. Just the 48-base CDR3 DNA is kept, in frame starting at base 1. The specimen was PBMCs or T cells enriched from blood (not recorded which). This TCR came from a woman between 45 and 65 years old who had been exposed to COVID-19. In this chain, TRBV19 is recombined with TRBJ2-1, with TRBD2 perhaps the D gene, on 6 matching bases. The CDR3 protein is CASSMNLGTLYNEQFF. The nucleotides read TGTGCCAGTAGTATGAATCTCGGGACTTTATACAATGAGCAGTTCTTC.